The 23 T cell receptor beta chains below were found in one sample sequenced in a study of T cell repertoires in cytomegalovirus infection. TCRdb re-derived calls from the reads in MiXCR, one entry per CDR3 protein. The sample comprises hundreds of thousands of distinct CDR3 sequences, roughly 31% of which are singletons, and 12% to 15% rests with the top ten. Sequenced material: PBMCs. These receptors all come from a human donor in good health (CMV status not recorded). Some clones in this sample may be carry-over from other donors' samples.

This clonotype has a count of ten or more. The chain recombines TRBV7-2 with TRBJ1-1, with D hard to call. The germline V and J ends were trimmed by 1 base and 1 base, with 10 bases remaining between them. The germline CDR1 and CDR2 sequences are SGHTA and FQGNSA. The length of the CDR3 is 15 residues. In DNA form, the CDR3 reads TGTGCCAGCAGCTTAGTCACCAGAGCGAACACTGAAGCTTTCTTT. It is translated as CASSLVTRANTEAFF.

This clonotype has just a few counts. This chain joins TRBV4-1 and TRBJ1-4, with D unclear. Trimming shortened V by 1 base and J by 4 bases, and 4 bases separated the two germline ends. The CDR3 contains 13 residues. Germline V gives CDR1 MGHRA, CDR2 YSYEKL. The CDR3 nucleotides are TGCGCCAGCAGCCAAGCCTATAATGAAAAACTGTTTTTT. Protein product: CASSQAYNEKLFF.

This clonotype was found many times. The gene calls are TRBV7-2 and TRBJ2-1, with D perhaps TRBD1 (6 bases). From germline, CDR1 is SGHTA and CDR2 FQGNSA. The CDR3 runs to 15 residues. Deletions cut 7 bases from V and 9 bases from J, with 22 bases between. The CDR3 DNA reads TGTGCCAGCACCCTAGAGGACGCCCTGGGGGCTGAGCAGTTCTTC. It encodes CASTLEDALGAEQFF.

This clonotype was observed many times. This chain links TRBV7-2 with TRBJ2-5, with D unclear. Germline CDR1 SGHTA, CDR2 FQGNSA. V lost 1 base and J lost 5, with 11 bases in between. CDR3 size: 14 residues. CDR3 in amino acids: CASSLVTGWETQYF. CDR3 bases: TGTGCCAGCAGCTTAGTGACCGGGTGGGAGACCCAGTACTTC.

V gene TRBV6-2 or TRBV6-3 combines with J gene TRBJ1-5, with D hard to call. With 5 bases removed from V and 9 bases from J, the gap between germline ends came to 8 bases. The CDR3 is made up of 11 amino acids. CDR1 is MNHEY, CDR2 SVGEGT, per germline. CDR3 sequence (DNA): TGTGCCAGCAGTCCCCCTGGGCCCCAGCATTTT. It yields the protein CASSPPGPQHF.

A few counts support this clonotype. The chain links TRBV4-1 to TRBJ2-1; 9 bases agree with TRBD1. Germline assignment: CDR1 MGHRA and CDR2 YSYEKL. Unmatched junction bases numbered 5, after V lost 2 bases and J lost 6 bases. The CDR3 has 15 amino acids. CDR3 sequence reads: CASSQPGQGINEQFF. In nucleotides, the CDR3 is TGCGCCAGCAGCCAACCGGGACAGGGTATCAATGAGCAGTTCTTC.

This clonotype was picked up a small number of times. The V call is TRBV15, the J call TRBJ2-4, with 13 bases that match TRBD2. Per the germline V gene, CDR1 is LNHNV and CDR2 is YYDKDF (reference sequence). V shed 1 base and J 0 bases; nucleotides not matched to a gene: 6. The CDR3 sequence is 19 residues long. CDR3 bases: TGTGCCACCAGCAGAGTTGGGACTAGCGGGGTTCTAGCCAAAAACATTCAGTACTTC. It codes for CATSRVGTSGVLAKNIQYF. Based on the CDR3 plus reference TRBV15 and TRBJ2-4, the full variable domain is DAMVIQNPRYQVTQFGKPVTLSCSQTLNHNVMYWYQQKSSQAPKLLFHYYDKDFNNEADTPDNFQSRRPNTSFCFLDIRSPGLGDTAMYLCATSRVGTSGVLAKNIQYFGAGTRLSVL.

The gene calls are TRBV12-3 or TRBV12-4 and TRBJ1-5; D not certain. This CDR3 is built from 15 residues. The germline V and J ends were trimmed by 2 bases and 0 bases, with 8 bases remaining between them. The CDR3 loop is CASSLLANSNQPQHF. DNA for the CDR3: TGTGCCAGCAGTTTACTGGCAAATAGCAATCAGCCCCAGCATTTT.

This clonotype was seen a few times. The V call is TRBV15, the J call TRBJ2-5; TRBD1 is a possible D gene (6 bases). The CDR3 runs 17 residues. V was clipped by 2 bases and J by 1 base, with 17 bases between them. Looked up from germline, CDR1 is LNHNV and CDR2 is YYDKDF (reference sequence). In DNA form, the CDR3 reads TGTGCCACCAGCAGACCCGCTGGCAGGGGATTCCAAGAGACCCAGTACTTC. It translates to CATSRPAGRGFQETQYF.

This clonotype was seen a few times. CDR3 sequence (DNA): TGTGCCAGCAGCTTATCGGGGGGGCTCAGTTCACCCCTCCACTTT. The encoded protein is CASSLSGGLSSPLHF. The chain joins TRBV7-6 to TRBJ1-6, with a tentative D call TRBD1 (6 bases). Germline assignment: CDR1 SGHVS and CDR2 FNYEAQ. This CDR3 region has 15 residues. Trimming left V 2 bases short and J 9 bases short, with 14 bases between.

This chain joins TRBV7-4 and TRBJ1-5; TRBD1 might be the D (6 bases). The CDR3 consists of 14 residues. From germline, CDR1 is SGHVT and CDR2 SQSDAQ. V was cut by 4 bases and J by 5 bases, with 12 bases left in between. The CDR3 loop reads CASSSQGSDQPQHF. CDR3 coding DNA: TGTGCCAGCAGCTCCCAGGGGAGCGATCAGCCCCAGCATTTT.

This clonotype occurred many times. The rearrangement uses TRBV7-8 and TRBJ2-3; D ambiguous. The CDR3 is 15 residues long. Trimming left V 5 bases short and J 1 base short, with 13 bases between. CDR1 is SGHVS and CDR2 is FQNEAQ in the germline V gene. DNA of the CDR3: TGTGCCAGCAGCCTACAACTGGTGGGCACAGATACGCAGTATTTT. This encodes CASSLQLVGTDTQYF.

Concerning this clonotype: One base away lies a much larger clone, so this may be a sequencing read error. V gene TRBV7-2 combines with J gene TRBJ2-5, with D perhaps TRBD1 or TRBD2 (5 bases each). This CDR3 spans 15 amino acids. Germline V gene sequence: CDR1 SGHTA, CDR2 FQGNSA. CDR3 loop: CASSLSTGAKENQYF. CDR3 in DNA: TGTGCCAGCAGCTTAAGTACCGGGGCGAAAGAGAACCAGTACTTC.

This clonotype was seen a handful of times. This chain uses TRBV5-4 with TRBJ2-3; 8 positions match TRBD2. CDR3 length: 16 amino acids. CDR1 and CDR2 (germline): SGHNT, YYREEE (reference sequence). J lost 2 bases, V lost 1 base, and 6 bases had no gene match. The CDR3 sequence is CASSLFSRGDTDTQYF. Written as DNA, the CDR3 is TGTGCCAGCAGCTTGTTCTCGCGGGGGGACACAGATACGCAGTATTTT.

The sample holds many counts of this clonotype. This sequence joins TRBV7-2 and TRBJ1-2, with D unclear. The germline CDR1 and CDR2 sequences are SGHTA and FQGNSA. This CDR3 has 13 residues. The V end lost 4 bases, the J end lost 2 bases, and 8 bases lay between the germline ends. The CDR3 DNA reads TGTGCCAGCAGCTCGAGGGTGAACTATGGCTACACCTTC. This gives the protein CASSSRVNYGYTF. The whole variable domain, filled in from reference TRBV7-2 and TRBJ1-2, reads GAGVSQSPSNKVTEKGKDVELRCDPISGHTALYWYRQSLGQGLEFLIYFQGNSAPDKSGLPSDRFSAERTGGSVSTLTIQRTQQEDSAVYLCASSSRVNYGYTFGSGTRLTVV.

There are many counts of this clonotype. This chain joins TRBV6-6 and TRBJ1-5; D not certain. The germline CDR1 and CDR2 sequences are MNHNY and SVGAGI (reference sequence). CDR3 length equals 13 residues. V was shortened by 6 bases and J by 3 bases, with 9 bases between the two germline ends. In nucleotides, the CDR3 is TGTGCCAGCAGCCTCCTTACCAATCAGCCCCAGCATTTT. This encodes CASSLLTNQPQHF.

Notes on this clonotype: No conserved phenylalanine or tryptophan is present at the end of the CDR3, so a read error is the likely explanation. This sequence joins TRBV6-1 and TRBJ2-5; 14 positions agree with TRBD2. Germline V gives CDR1 MNHNS, CDR2 SASEGT. This CDR3 has 16 residues. V lost 5 bases, J lost 3 bases, and 5 bases stayed unmatched. The CDR3 protein is CASSSPGLAGEETQYL. CDR3 coding DNA: TGTGCCAGCAGTAGCCCGGGACTAGCGGGGGAAGAGACCCAGTACTTA.

This clonotype was detected only a few times. V gene TRBV6-2 or TRBV6-3 combines with J gene TRBJ2-1; TRBD2 aligns across 7 bases. The CDR3 runs to 11 residues. Trimming at V came to 8 bases and at J to 10 bases, leaving 5 bases not matched to a gene. The V gene's germline CDR1 is MNHEY and CDR2 SVGEGT. CDR3 sequence reads: CASGGGIEQFF. The CDR3 coding sequence is TGTGCCAGCGGGGGGGGGATCGAGCAGTTCTTC.

On this clonotype: The junction departs from germline at one end; a sequencing error may be responsible. The chain uses TRBV11-3 and TRBJ2-1, with D unresolved. Germline loops: CDR1 SGHNT, CDR2 YENEEA. The CDR3 is made up of 12 amino acids. In DNA form, the CDR3 reads TGTGCCAGCAGCTTACGGTGGAATGAGCAGTTATTC. It encodes CASSLRWNEQLF.

The rearrangement uses TRBV14 and TRBJ2-7, with D perhaps assigned TRBD1 or TRBD2 (6 bases each). CDR3 length: 17 amino acids. Germline-derived CDR1 and CDR2 are SGHDN and FVKESK. Trimming took off 5 bases at V and 1 base at J, with 21 bases between the two ends. CDR3 nucleotides: TGTGCCAGCAGCGGTCGGGGGACATTAGGCCCTTCCTACGAGCAGTACTTC. This gives the protein CASSGRGTLGPSYEQYF. The whole variable domain, remainder taken from reference TRBV14 and TRBJ2-7, is EAGVTQFPSHSVIEKGQTVTLRCDPISGHDNLYWYRRVMGKEIKFLLHFVKESKQDESGMPNNRFLAERTGGTYSTLKVQPAELEDSGVYFCASSGRGTLGPSYEQYFGPGTRLTVT.

The V call is TRBV5-1, the J call TRBJ1-1, with 11 positions matching TRBD1. The junction had 14 bases not matched to a gene; V was cut back by 4 bases and J by 3 bases. This CDR3 spans 18 amino acids. Germline V gene lookup returns CDR1 SGHRS and CDR2 YFSETQ. The CDR3 here is CASSPNPGTGGSDTEAFF. In nucleotides, the CDR3 is TGCGCCAGCAGCCCGAACCCCGGGACAGGGGGTAGCGACACTGAAGCTTTCTTT.

This clonotype was counted only a few times. CDR3: CASSQGDYEQYF. DNA of the CDR3: TGTGCCAGCAGCCAAGGGGACTACGAGCAGTACTTC. The chain carries TRBV3-1 and TRBJ2-7; no reliable D call. Germline values: CDR1 LGHDT, CDR2 YNNKEL (reference sequence). V was cut by 1 base and J by 3 bases, with 4 bases left in between. The CDR3 extends over 12 amino acids.

This clonotype was observed a single time. The V call is TRBV5-1, the J call TRBJ2-7; 7 bases fit TRBD1. The J segment lost 2 bases and the V segment lost 4 bases, leaving 6 bases of the junction unmatched. Germline V gene data show CDR1 as SGHRS and CDR2 as YFSETQ. This CDR3 contains 14 residues. In DNA form, the CDR3 reads TGCGCCAGCAGCACAGGGGCCACGGCCTACGAGCAGTACTTC. It is translated as CASSTGATAYEQYF.